The rows below give T cell receptor beta chains drawn from one sample of a study of cytomegalovirus exposure and HLA in healthy donors. The table came from immunoSEQ multiplex PCR; TCRdb's copy has only in-frame clones and leaves some out. Counted here are under 250,000 clones, about nine tenths occurring once; the ten biggest clones make up approximately 2%. The sequenced sample consisted of PBMCs. These receptors were taken from a woman under 30 in good health and CMV-seropositive. The CDR3 runs from the conserved cysteine through the conserved F or W. A D gene is named only where the DNA matches it firmly. Not every row has a clone size; where given, it reads once, few, many or a size class.

j_call: TRBJ1-1; d_call: -; v_call: TRBV27; clone_size: -; cdr3_nt: TGTGCCAGCAGTTCAGGGACTGAAGCTTTCTTT; cdr3_aa: CASSSGTEAFF
j_call: TRBJ2-7; d_call: TRBD1; v_call: TRBV27; clone_size: -; cdr3_nt: TGTGTCAGCAGTCCAGGGGACAGGGGGCATGGCGAGCAGTACTTC; cdr3_aa: CVSSPGDRGHGEQYF
j_call: TRBJ1-5; d_call: TRBD1; v_call: TRBV2; clone_size: -; cdr3_nt: TGTGCCAGCACCGGCGGGGACAGAGGGACCAATCAGCCCCAGCATTTT; cdr3_aa: CASTGGDRGTNQPQHF
j_call: TRBJ1-1; d_call: -; v_call: TRBV30; clone_size: few; cdr3_nt: TGTGCCTGGAGCCAGGGGAACACTGAAGCTTTCTTT; cdr3_aa: CAWSQGNTEAFF
j_call: TRBJ1-4; d_call: TRBD1; v_call: TRBV6-5; clone_size: -; cdr3_nt: TGTGCCAGCACAACAGGGGGTAATGAAAAACTGTTTTTT; cdr3_aa: CASTTGGNEKLFF
j_call: TRBJ2-1; d_call: TRBD2; v_call: TRBV9; clone_size: -; cdr3_nt: TGTGCCAGCAGCGTAGAACTAGCGGGAGGGCCAGGACAGTTCTTC; cdr3_aa: CASSVELAGGPGQFF
j_call: TRBJ1-3; d_call: -; v_call: TRBV11-2; clone_size: -; cdr3_nt: TGTGCCAGCAGCTTGTTCAGCTCTGGAAACACCATATATTTT; cdr3_aa: CASSLFSSGNTIYF
j_call: TRBJ2-1; d_call: TRBD1; v_call: TRBV7-8; clone_size: -; cdr3_nt: TGTGCCAGCAGCTTAGCGGTCCCAGGGGGCTCCTACAATGAGCAGTTCTTC; cdr3_aa: CASSLAVPGGSYNEQFF
j_call: TRBJ1-1; d_call: -; v_call: TRBV19; clone_size: -; cdr3_nt: TGTGCCAGTAGTATAGTGGGGAGCGGAGGGACTGAAGCTTTCTTT; cdr3_aa: CASSIVGSGGTEAFF
j_call: TRBJ2-7; d_call: -; v_call: TRBV5-1; clone_size: few; cdr3_nt: TGCGCCAGCAGCCCCTCAGGGCATAGCTCCTACGAGCAGTACTTC; cdr3_aa: CASSPSGHSSYEQYF
j_call: TRBJ1-4; d_call: TRBD1; v_call: TRBV11-2; clone_size: -; cdr3_nt: TGTGCCAGCAGCACACCCGGGACAGGGGATCGAACTAATGAAAAACTGTTTTTT; cdr3_aa: CASSTPGTGDRTNEKLFF
j_call: TRBJ2-7; d_call: TRBD1; v_call: TRBV11-2; clone_size: once; cdr3_nt: TGTGCCAGCAGCCGCAAGGGGGCCCCCCCCTACGAGCAGTACTTC; cdr3_aa: CASSRKGAPPYEQYF
j_call: TRBJ2-1; d_call: TRBD2; v_call: TRBV5-1; clone_size: -; cdr3_nt: TGCGCCAGCAGCTTAGCGGGGAGCGTCAACAATGAGCAGTTCTTC; cdr3_aa: CASSLAGSVNNEQFF
j_call: TRBJ1-3; d_call: -; v_call: TRBV5-1; clone_size: -; cdr3_nt: TGCGCCAGCAGCGCCGGACAGCTAGCCTCTGGAAACACCATATATTTT; cdr3_aa: CASSAGQLASGNTIYF
j_call: TRBJ2-2; d_call: -; v_call: TRBV5-1; clone_size: -; cdr3_nt: TGCGCCAGCAGCTTCCACGGTAGAGACACCGGGGAGCTGTTTTTT; cdr3_aa: CASSFHGRDTGELFF
j_call: TRBJ2-3; d_call: TRBD2; v_call: TRBV25-1; clone_size: -; cdr3_nt: TGTGCCAGCAGTGGGCGGGAGGATATCACAGATACGCAGTATTTT; cdr3_aa: CASSGREDITDTQYF
j_call: TRBJ2-7; d_call: TRBD2; v_call: TRBV28; clone_size: -; cdr3_nt: TGTGCCAGCAGATTGGGACTAGCGGGAGGCGGCGAGCAGTACTTC; cdr3_aa: CASRLGLAGGGEQYF
j_call: TRBJ2-1; d_call: -; v_call: TRBV7-2; clone_size: -; cdr3_nt: TGTGCCAGCACCATAGGAGCGGCACGCTACAATGAGCAGTTCTTC; cdr3_aa: CASTIGAARYNEQFF